Presented here are 23 T cell receptor beta chains from one specimen sequenced in a study of blood T cells in healthy people across ages. For the second PCR, which ran for roughly 7 to 11 cycles, a sample-barcoded 5' primer and a J-beta primer mix were used. TCRdb passed the 5' RACE reads through MiXCR, listing each CDR3 protein once. The sample carries approximately 850,000 distinct CDR3 sequences, 58% recorded once. Sequencing input: blood. The receptors here all came from a young man in good health.

The rearrangement joins TRBV4-2 to TRBJ2-2; unclear D gene. The V gene's germline CDR1 is LGHNA and CDR2 YNFKEQ. The CDR3 covers 15 residues. V was cut by 0 bases and J by 2 bases, with 7 bases left in between. CDR3 in amino acids: CASSQERINTGELFF. CDR3 bases: TGTGCCAGCAGCCAAGAAAGGATAAACACCGGGGAGCTGTTTTTT.

The gene calls are TRBV5-6 and TRBJ2-7; possible D gene TRBD1, 5 bases. Near its end, the DNA agrees better with TRBJ2-5, so the J call may be wrong. Germline-derived CDR1 and CDR2 are SGHDT and YYEEEE. This CDR3 has 14 residues. The CDR3 is CASSLAIGVETQYF. The CDR3 bases are TGTGCCAGCAGCTTGGCCATAGGGGTTGAGACCCAGTACTTC.

V usage is TRBV18 and J usage is TRBJ2-4; D might be TRBD1 (5 bases). The DNA end is more similar to TRBJ2-7, so the J call may be wrong. Germline V gene sequence: CDR1 KGHSH, CDR2 LQKENI. CDR3 length: 14 residues. In nucleotides, the CDR3 is TGTGCCAGCTCACCAGAGACAGTAGACAACGAGCAGTACTTC. As protein: CASSPETVDNEQYF.

The V gene is TRBV7-6, the J gene TRBJ2-5, with D possibly being TRBD1 (6 bases). The ends were cut back, 5 bases at V and 11 bases at J, with 21 bases in the middle. This CDR3 is built from 14 residues. Germline CDR1 and CDR2: SGHVS and FNYEAQ. CDR3 sequence: CASSPSTGNREQYF. CDR3 bases: TGTGCCAGCAGCCCCAGCACAGGGAACCGTGAGCAGTACTTC.

The chain couples TRBV28 to TRBJ2-7; D possibly corresponds to TRBD2 (6 bases). V was clipped by 3 bases and J by 3 bases, with 12 bases between them. This CDR3 spans 14 amino acids. Germline V lookup: CDR1 MDHEN, CDR2 SYDVKM. The CDR3 DNA reads as TGTGCCAGCAGTTTGCGGGGATCTTTCTACGAGCAGTACTTC. This codes for CASSLRGSFYEQYF.

The V and J genes are TRBV27 and TRBJ2-4; 16 bases fit TRBD2. Trimming took 8 bases from V and 9 from J; bases not matched to a gene: 4. The CDR3 length is 14 residues. CDR1 and CDR2 from the germline V gene are MNHEY and SMNVEV (reference sequence). The CDR3 DNA sequence: TGTGCCAGCTCGGGACTAGCGGGAGGGGTCATTCAGTACTTC. Its translation is CASSGLAGGVIQYF.

The chain combines TRBV5-1 with TRBJ2-3; the match to TRBD1 covers 9 bases. CDR1 is SGHRS, CDR2 YFSETQ, per germline. V was clipped by 5 bases and J by 5 bases; unmatched bases: 6. The CDR3 totals 14 residues. The chain's CDR3 is CASRRGQGGDTQYF. CDR3 DNA sequence: TGCGCCAGCAGGCGGGGACAGGGTGGAGATACGCAGTATTTT.

As regards this clonotype: One base away lies a much larger clone, so this may be a sequencing read error. The chain uses TRBV11-1 and TRBJ2-3, with 7 positions matching TRBD1. There are 15 residues in the CDR3. From germline, CDR1 is SGHAT and CDR2 FQDESV (reference sequence). In DNA form, the CDR3 reads TGTGCCAGCAGCCAAGGACAGGCACTCACAGATACGCAGGATTTT. The encoded protein is CASSQGQALTDTQDF.

A few counts support this clonotype. This sequence joins TRBV29-1 and TRBJ2-1; 10 positions agree with TRBD1. Trimming took 7 bases from V and 3 from J; bases not matched to a gene: 3. The CDR3 length is 13 residues. Germline-derived CDR1 and CDR2 are SQVTM and ANQGSEA. In DNA, the CDR3 is TGCAGCGGACAGGGGGCTAACTACAATGAGCAGTTCTTC. Translating it yields CSGQGANYNEQFF.

Points on this clonotype: At one boundary the junction diverges from the germline segment, which might be a read error. The CDR3 reads CAGSPGSAYEQYF. The CDR3 region has the DNA TGTGCCGGCTCACCTGGAAGCGCCTACGAGCAGTACTTC. The gene calls are TRBV18 and TRBJ2-7, with unresolved D. Germline values: CDR1 KGHSH, CDR2 LQKENI. The CDR3 extends over 13 amino acids.

This rearrangement joins TRBV3-1 to TRBJ1-2, with D possibly being TRBD1 (6 bases). Trimming pared 2 bases from V and 5 bases from J, leaving 12 bases between. Germline V gene sequence: CDR1 LGHDT, CDR2 YNNKEL (reference sequence). This CDR3 region has 14 residues. CDR3 residues: CASSQLDRLYGYTF. For the CDR3, the DNA is TGTGCCAGCAGCCAACTGGACAGATTGTATGGCTACACCTTC.

V gene TRBV4-2 combines with J gene TRBJ1-2; 11 bases align to TRBD1. From germline, CDR1 is LGHNA and CDR2 YNFKEQ. V shed 1 base and J 2 bases; nucleotides not matched to a gene: 3. The CDR3 extends over 16 amino acids. CDR3 sequence: CASSQGGTGGNYGYTF. The CDR3 DNA is TGTGCCAGCAGCCAAGGTGGGACAGGGGGAAACTATGGCTACACCTTC.

V is TRBV6-2 or TRBV6-3 and J is TRBJ2-1; the match to TRBD2 covers 11 bases. Germline loops: CDR1 MNHEY, CDR2 SVGEGT. Losses at the gene ends were 7 bases for V and 4 bases for J; bases not matched to a gene: 12. This CDR3 is 17 amino acids long. This CDR3 is CASTSPLTSGGYNEQFF. CDR3 nucleotide sequence: TGTGCCAGCACCTCCCCCCTAACTAGCGGGGGATACAATGAGCAGTTCTTC.

The rearrangement uses TRBV28 and TRBJ1-2, with TRBD1 identical over 7 bases. The length of the CDR3 is 11 residues. V gave up 4 bases and J gave up 10 bases; unmatched junction bases: 3. Looked up from germline, CDR1 is MDHEN and CDR2 is SYDVKM. The CDR3 here is CASSWDRHYTF. The CDR3 DNA reads as TGTGCCAGCAGTTGGGACAGACACTACACCTTC.

Only one count was recorded for this clonotype. The chain combines TRBV2 with TRBJ2-1; maybe TRBD2 (7 bases). The CDR3 length is 12 residues. V dropped 10 bases and J dropped 10 bases, with 17 bases sitting between them. Germline CDR1 SNHLY, CDR2 FYNNEI. As DNA, the CDR3 is TGTGCCACACACACGGGGGGCGACGAGCAGTTCTTC. This gives the protein CATHTGGDEQFF.

This clonotype was found once. The V gene is TRBV6-1, the J gene TRBJ2-5; 8 bases are shared with TRBD1. CDR1 is MNHNS and CDR2 is SASEGT in the germline V gene. V gave up 7 bases and J gave up 8 bases; unmatched junction bases: 12. The CDR3 consists of 14 residues. CDR3 sequence: CASNFPGQETTQYF. For the CDR3, the DNA is TGTGCCAGCAATTTCCCGGGACAGGAGACCACCCAGTACTTC.

This chain links TRBV20-1 with TRBJ2-5, with D tentatively TRBD1 (6 bases). CDR3 length: 13 amino acids. Germline lookup yields CDR1 DFQATT and CDR2 SNEGSKA (reference sequence). The V end was cut by 5 bases, the J end by 5 bases, with 15 bases between. The CDR3 loop reads CSADRGGTETQYF. In nucleotides, the CDR3 is TGCAGTGCTGACCGTGGGGGCACGGAGACCCAGTACTTC.

The chain employs TRBV6-6 and TRBJ2-2; 7 nucleotides line up with TRBD1. CDR1 and CDR2 (germline): MNHNY, SVGAGI (reference sequence). CDR3 length: 13 residues. The V gene end was trimmed by 6 bases and the J gene end by 7 bases; junction bases not matched to a gene: 5. This chain's CDR3 is CASSPRQGGELFF. The CDR3 region has the DNA TGTGCCAGCAGCCCACGACAGGGCGGGGAGCTGTTTTTT.

CDR3 DNA: TGTGCTAGTGGATCGGGACTTCAGACAGATACGCAGTATTTT. Its protein product is CASGSGLQTDTQYF. The rearrangement uses TRBV12-5 and TRBJ2-3; possibly TRBD2 for D (6 bases). Germline V gene data show CDR1 as LGHNT and CDR2 as FRNRAP. V shed 6 bases and J shed 3 bases, with 13 bases lying between them. The CDR3 runs 14 residues.

The V call is TRBV20-1, the J call TRBJ2-7, with D perhaps matching TRBD1 (6 bases). CDR1 DFQATT and CDR2 SNEGSKA come from the germline V gene (reference sequence). The CDR3 is 14 amino acids. Trimming removed 5 bases from V and 3 bases from J, with 17 bases in between. Here the CDR3 DNA reads TGCAGTGCTCAGGGTATGGACAGACTCTACGAGCAGTACTTC. Protein: CSAQGMDRLYEQYF.

The sample holds a few counts of this clonotype. The J gene is TRBJ2-4, the V gene TRBV6-2 or TRBV6-3, with D uncertain. The J call may not be correct, given that the DNA end is closer to TRBJ2-7. This CDR3 has 11 amino acids. Germline-derived CDR1 and CDR2 are MNHEY and SVGEGT. CDR3 bases: TGTGCCAGCAAAGATGGGTACGAGCAGTACTTC. This translates into CASKDGYEQYF.

The rearrangement links TRBV4-1 to TRBJ2-1; D might be TRBD2 (6 bases). CDR1 and CDR2 (germline): MGHRA, YSYEKL. Between the trimmed V and J ends, which lost 1 base and 15 bases, there was a span of 19 bases. The CDR3 contains 14 residues. The CDR3 here is CASSQALVRDWVFF. The CDR3 coding sequence is TGCGCCAGCAGCCAAGCCCTTGTTAGGGACTGGGTGTTCTTC.

The rearrangement links TRBV6-5 to TRBJ2-5; 7 bases line up with TRBD1. Trimming took 6 bases from V and 13 from J; bases not matched to a gene: 11. The CDR3 sequence is 12 residues long. From germline, CDR1 is MNHEY and CDR2 SVGAGI. CDR3: CASSSLGDSPYF. The CDR3 DNA reads as TGTGCCAGCAGCTCCCTGGGGGACAGTCCGTACTTC.